This T cell receptor beta chain is drawn from a study of cytomegalovirus exposure and HLA in healthy donors (dated 2017 in TCRdb). With respect to the entire study: In an earlier analysis of approximately 500 of the donors, approximately 300 Gb of sequence data and 90 million to 130 million unique TCR beta sequences from about 179 million T cells were reported. About 280 gigabases of sequencing data and tens of millions of unique TCR sequences made up an early release that covered under 750 HLA-typed donors. Of the roughly 400 genotyped donors, approximately 80% fell in the genetic ancestry cluster associated with self-reported Caucasian donors. The study was designed to test whether signatures of past pathogen exposure could be identified by cataloging public T cell receptors. The T cell repertoires of under 750 subjects were profiled by immunosequencing and related to cytomegalovirus serostatus. In addition to the first cohort of approximately 650 subjects, a separate validation cohort of approximately 110 different subjects was used. High-throughput TCR immunosequencing, statistical association of individual TCRs with disease status, and machine learning were combined to predict cytomegalovirus infection status. In a later analysis, previously published TCR beta repertoires from 670 or so donors were re-analyzed and high-resolution HLA genotyping was added so that TCR occurrence patterns could be studied. Rather than using new phenotypic data, the later analysis identified candidate immune exposures from TCR beta sequences and from how often those sequences occurred across donors. An earlier analysis of about 620 of the donors applied high-throughput TCR beta sequencing to assess whether each TCR beta V gene segment acted as functional or pseudogenic. Alongside the repertoire data, information on donor age, sex, ethnicity and CMV serostatus was compiled. Genome-wide SNP genotypes for about 55% of the 666 donors were used in a later genetic analysis, which treated that subset as a discovery cohort. Every repertoire in the discovery cohort had been generated on one and the same sequencing platform. HLA typing included class I and class II loci at four-digit resolution. The number of donors typed differed by locus, with about 629-640 for A, B, C, DRB1 and DQB1, around 500 for DQA1, nearly 610 for DPA1, and over 400 for DPB1. Roughly 5 DR-DQ haplotypes were handled as single units for association and clustering because linkage in the cohort was strong. Across approximately 420 genotyped donors of the cohort, an average of roughly 230,000 unique TCR beta nucleotide sequences per donor were sequenced, and about a sixth of those sequences were non-productive. The paper's findings and limits, for the study overall: In a later analysis, the rate of TCR association differed among HLA loci, with DRB1 alleles having the most associated TCRs and HLA-C alleles having the fewest. A later analysis found that HLA-associated TCR beta chains were more clonally expanded and had lower generation probabilities than equally common non-associated chains. It was suggested by the authors that the approach could potentially be generalized to other disease states and immunological phenotypes. The presence/absence analyses assumed that sequencing depth was roughly uniform across donors, and that assumption may not be true. Specific HLA alleles were associated with roughly 17,000 TCR beta sequences at a false discovery rate of 0.05 in a later analysis. In an earlier analysis of some 640 of the donors, most TCR beta V segments were observed in productive rearrangements about 87% or about 30% of the time, broadly matching IMGT annotations. When HLA alleles, especially DR and DQ, strongly co-occurred, TCR associations were difficult to assign to individual alleles. Some IMGT-functional V segments, including TRBV6-2 and TRBV6-3, could not be told apart with the 87-base-pair reads, so those segments were excluded. In this cohort, only TCR beta chains were sequenced, and detectable features were limited by the absence of alpha or paired-chain data. A later analysis reported that several top co-occurrence clusters appeared linked to parvovirus B19, influenza, CMV and Epstein-Barr virus. Because counts were too low, about 15 rarely observed V segments, including chromosome 9 orphons, were left out of the earlier analysis of over 550 of the donors. Correlated functional status among segregating V segments might be attributable to linkage disequilibrium, but an unknown experimental factor could not be ruled out. Cytomegalovirus status was reported to be diagnosed by the classifier with high specificity and sensitivity in both the original and validation cohorts. The sequencing pipeline was judged likely to have produced a cluster of highly shared sequence variants as a technical artifact. In vitro tests confirmed that a few of the cytomegalovirus-associated TCR beta chains recognize cytomegalovirus antigens. A further reported finding was that TCR beta sequences accurately predicted the HLA-A and HLA-B alleles for most subjects in the first cohort. In a later analysis, most CMV-associated TCR beta chains were found to appear HLA-restricted, with HLA associations seemingly driven largely by CMV exposure. A later genetic analysis reported fewer N-insertions in productive TCRs among donors in an Asian-associated ancestry cluster than the roughly 670-donor mean. Because HLA typing was missing for some donors at each locus, association tests included only the typed subset. Most TCR sequences were seen in very few donors, while some public TCRs were found in many individuals. Immune exposure information for the cohort was limited to CMV serostatus. In a later genetic analysis, a missense DCLRE1C variant was associated with V-gene and J-gene trimming of TCR beta chains, and the association was replicated in an independent cohort. The study gave a list of roughly 150 TCR beta chains associated with cytomegalovirus.

Reading the germline V gene gives CDR1 SGHDT and CDR2 YYEEEE. Trimming costs V 0 bases and J 0 bases, and their ends lie 18 bases apart. The CDR3 holds 18 amino acids from the cysteine to the phenylalanine. Just CDR3 DNA is preserved here, 54 bases in frame from base 1. The cohort consisted of 600 to 750 healthy bone marrow donors. At the time of sampling, every cohort member was nominally healthy, though immune exposures that went unrecorded were likely present. The donor tested CMV seronegative, placing the donor among the 350 or so seronegative members of the cohort. A peripheral blood sample was collected from each donor, and TCR beta sequencing was performed on peripheral blood mononuclear cells. The Qiagen DNeasy Blood Extraction Kit was used to extract genomic DNA from the blood cell samples. Libraries were built with the immunoSEQ multiplex PCR assay. A mixture of 60 forward primers for TCR Vbeta segments and 13 reverse primers for TCR Jbeta segments was used in the multiplex PCR. The CDR3 region of rearranged TCR beta genes was amplified from genomic DNA by a multiplex PCR assay. On the Illumina HiSeq System, the amplified TCR beta libraries were sequenced as 87-base-pair reads. Regarding the original processing steps: A later analysis tallied roughly 76 million unique TCR beta chains across the approximately 670 repertoires, and approximately 12 million of those chains were shared by two or more donors. A nearest-neighbor algorithm error-corrected the raw reads and collapsed the reads into unique sequences, merging closely related sequences to remove PCR and sequencing errors. CDR3 sequences were aligned to IMGT reference sequences to assign V, D and J gene segments. For a sequence to be retained, a match of at least six nucleotides to both a V gene segment and a J gene segment was required. A rearrangement was called productive if the CDR3 had no stop codons and remained in frame with V and J, and every other rearrangement was called non-productive. CDR3 was defined according to IMGT convention as the region running from the second conserved V-encoded cysteine to the conserved J-encoded phenylalanine. In an earlier analysis of approximately 590 of the donors, sequences lacking an unambiguous match to a single V gene segment were excluded. In an earlier analysis of 450 to 700 of the donors, V segments were called functional above 56.7% productive rearrangements and were called segregating when the between-donor standard deviation exceeded 5%. A statistical classification framework was developed to diagnose cytomegalovirus status using the catalog of TCR beta chain sequences. A later analysis assigned V and J genes by comparing TCR nucleotide sequences with IMGT/GENE-DB human TR gene sequences. Using the TCRdist pipeline, a later analysis assigned CDR3 sequences along with most-parsimonious VDJ recombination scenarios. In a later analysis, every TCR beta chain was defined by the combination of its CDR3 amino acid sequence and its V-gene family, and reads without a unique V-gene family were dropped. A later analysis removed 600 or so highly shared, low-generation-probability nucleotide sequences to deal with suspected cross-contamination and a sequencing artifact. A later analysis calculated a clonal expansion index for each public chain from normalized within-repertoire ranks of inferred template counts. A later analysis computed generation probabilities with a VDJ recombination model fitted to out-of-frame rearrangements, and checked the results against IGoR. In a later analysis, hypergeometric tests were used to score TCR-TCR, TCR-HLA and TCR-CMV co-occurrence, with a repertoire-size bias correction applied to TCR pairs. A later analysis estimated false discovery rates by permuting HLA or CMV assignments 20 times. A later analysis grouped co-occurring TCRs with DBSCAN, adding TCRdist sequence similarity when clustering within HLA-allele-positive subsets. For co-occurrence clustering, repertoires with fewer than 30,000 or more than 120,000 public chains were excluded, along with roughly 5 repertoires with anomalous nucleotide sharing. In its TCRdb copy, this immuneACCESS table keeps in-frame sequences only and misses some clones. Where compared with another copy, unresolved V genes explain less than half of these, and the others have no known cause. Clone size and the V and J calls come from that table; the DNA yielded D and trimming. The sample data list 60,000 to 85,000 clones, and about 80% of these were observed just once. The ten top clones hold about 3.5% of the sample.

Comments on this clone: Its antigen has not been determined. No quality values exist for individual bases; no much larger clone is one base distant.

This chain is built from TRBV5-6 and TRBJ1-2; the D gene is perhaps TRBD1, on 5 matching bases. Sequenced input: PBMCs. The sequence was obtained from a man aged 35 to 55 in good health and CMV-seronegative. CDR3 loop: CASSLELAGNTANYGYTF. The nucleotide sequence reads TGTGCCAGCAGCTTGGAGTTGGCAGGGAACACGGCTAACTATGGCTACACCTTC.